The 8 T cell receptor beta chains below were found in one sample sequenced in a study of spatial heterogeneity in lung cancer. Findings and limits, study-wide: Tumors with more nonsynonymous mutations had more expanded intratumoral alpha and beta TCRs.

Time point here: sample taken at primary tumor resection. The antigens for these receptors are not known. TCRdb itself ran the 5' RACE reads through MiXCR, one entry per CDR3 protein. The repertoire includes around 16,000 distinct CDR3 sequences, nearly 7% of them detected once, and roughly 21% sits in the top ten. This specimen consisted of lung tumor tissue, obtained at surgery. Receptors were obtained from a female donor with early-stage non-small cell lung cancer.

This clonotype was observed at least ten times. V and J are TRBV5-5 and TRBJ2-7; 7 nucleotides line up with TRBD2. Germline CDR1 SGHKS, CDR2 YYEKEE (reference sequence). V lost 1 base to trimming and J lost 2 bases; unmatched junction nucleotides: 6. The CDR3 consists of 15 residues. CDR3 sequence reads: CASSLTASGPYEQYF. Written as DNA, the CDR3 is TGTGCCAGCAGCTTGACGGCTAGCGGCCCCTACGAGCAGTACTTC.

This clonotype was detected ten times or more. The chain employs TRBV20-1 and TRBJ2-5, with D unclear. Per germline, CDR1 DFQATT and CDR2 SNEGSKA (reference sequence). V was cut by 0 bases and J by 5 bases, with 10 bases left in between. This CDR3 spans 13 amino acids. Here the CDR3 reads CSAREPYWETQYF. The DNA of the CDR3 is TGCAGTGCTAGAGAGCCGTATTGGGAGACCCAGTACTTC.

This clonotype is categorized as medium-sized (0.01 to 0.1%). This chain joins TRBV3-1 and TRBJ1-5, with D perhaps matching TRBD1 (5 bases). With 4 bases removed from V and 6 bases from J, the gap between germline ends came to 16 bases. CDR1 and CDR2 from the germline V gene are LGHDT and YNNKEL (reference sequence). This CDR3 spans 15 amino acids. The CDR3 loop is CASSLTTGGSQPQHF. In DNA, the CDR3 is TGTGCCAGCAGCCTAACAACCGGGGGGAGTCAGCCCCAGCATTTT. The entire variable domain, with the rest obtained from reference TRBV3-1 and TRBJ1-5, is as follows: DTAVSQTPKYLVTQMGNDKSIKCEQNLGHDTMYWYKQDSKKFLKIMFSYNNKELIINETVPNRFSPKSPDKAHLNLHINSLELGDSAVYFCASSLTTGGSQPQHFGDGTRLSIL.

This clonotype showed up many times. The chain links TRBV2 to TRBJ2-7; D is unclear. Trimming removed 11 bases at V and 2 bases at J, with 4 bases between. Germline values: CDR1 SNHLY, CDR2 FYNNEI. The CDR3 runs 9 residues. The CDR3, as DNA: TGTGCCCCCCCCTACGAGCAGTACTTC. Protein: CAPPYEQYF.

This clonotype was seen at least ten times. This chain joins TRBV15 and TRBJ2-6, with D possibly being TRBD1 or TRBD2 (5 bases each). This CDR3 region has 17 residues. The germline gives CDR1 LNHNV, CDR2 YYDKDF (reference sequence). Trimming took 0 bases from V and 4 from J, leaving 13 bases between them. Here the CDR3 reads CATSRDRPGTGANVLTF. In DNA form, the CDR3 reads TGTGCCACCAGCAGAGATAGGCCAGGGACCGGGGCCAACGTCCTGACTTTC.

This clonotype was seen many times. The chain uses TRBV20-1 and TRBJ2-2; a weak D match, TRBD2 (5 bases). The CDR3 sequence is 14 residues long. Trimming pared 6 bases from V and 6 bases from J, leaving 17 bases between. From germline, CDR1 is DFQATT and CDR2 SNEGSKA (reference sequence). CDR3 amino acids: CSARPGRVPGELFF. The CDR3 DNA follows: TGCAGTGCCCGGCCGGGAAGGGTACCCGGGGAGCTGTTTTTT.

At least ten counts were recorded for this clonotype. The chain uses TRBV9 and TRBJ2-3, with D perhaps TRBD2 (5 bases). Germline-derived CDR1 and CDR2 are SGDLS and YYNGEE. Trimming removed 2 bases from V and 0 bases from J, with 7 bases in between. This CDR3 is built from 14 residues. The CDR3 region has the DNA TGTGCCAGCAGCGTGCGCGGGAGCACAGATACGCAGTATTTT. Its protein product is CASSVRGSTDTQYF.

The rearrangement links TRBV19 to TRBJ2-7, with a possible D match to TRBD2 (5 bases). The germline V and J ends were trimmed by 4 bases and 1 base, with 17 bases remaining between them. CDR1 LNHDA and CDR2 SQIVND come from the germline V gene (reference sequence). The CDR3 contains 16 residues. CDR3 nucleotide sequence: TGTGCCAGTAGTACATCCTCCGGACTCCCATCCTACGAGCAGTACTTC. This gives the protein CASSTSSGLPSYEQYF.